The clone carrying this T cell receptor (beta chain) was found a few times. This record comes from a study of blood T cell repertoires in COVID-19. Study at large: Whether acute or convalescent, the COVID-19 samples came from the United States, Italy and Spain. Sources were T cells, B-cell-depleted T cells, or PBMCs; the material itself was cDNA or gDNA.

In the authors' methods: Amplifying reference gene primers gave estimates of nucleated cell counts. The protocol was immunoSEQ multiplex PCR, while the TCRdb copy is restricted to in-frame clones and leaves out a portion. Clone size and the V and J calls come from that table; the DNA yielded D and trimming. In the table there are a few hundred thousand clones, 80% to 90% of which are singletons. The V gene's germline CDR1 is KGHSH and CDR2 LQKENI. The CDR3 sequence is 13 residues long. V dropped 3 bases and J dropped 1 base, with 6 bases sitting between them. This rearrangement joins TRBV18 to TRBJ2-5; possible D gene TRBD1, 6 bases. The specimen sequenced was peripheral blood. This TCR was sampled from a woman aged 40 to 49 who had recovered from COVID-19. The CDR3 protein is CASSPTGQETQYF. CDR3 coding DNA: TGTGCCAGCTCACCGACAGGCCAAGAGACCCAGTACTTC.